Below, 31 T cell receptor beta chains from the same sample are listed, as sequenced in a study of T cells after yellow fever vaccination. TCRdb re-called the 5' RACE reads through MiXCR, storing one row per CDR3 protein. The repertoire consists of about 220,000 distinct CDR3 sequences, with about 3% occurring once and the leading ten covering approximately 3%. The sample consisted of CD4+ T cells sorted from PBMCs, taken 10 days after the yellow fever booster vaccination. These TCRs come from a man younger than 35 who received the YFV17D yellow fever vaccine.

This clonotype was seen a few times. The chain has TRBV5-1 and TRBJ2-7; D possibly corresponds to TRBD1 (5 bases). This CDR3 region has 14 residues. CDR1 is SGHRS, CDR2 YFSETQ, per germline. The ends were cut back, 0 bases at V and 4 bases at J, with 11 bases in the middle. The CDR3 bases are TGCGCCAGCAGCTTGGAGTCACAGGCTTACGAGCAGTACGTC. This gives the protein CASSLESQAYEQYV.

The gene calls are TRBV3-2 and TRBJ2-7; no check of the table's D call, TRBD1, against the DNA was made. TRBV3-2 is marked as a pseudogene. There are 14 residues in the CDR3. The CDR3 reads CASSPPGLPYEQYV. The CDR3 DNA follows: TGTGCCAGCAGCCCCCCCGGCCTCCCCTACGAGCAGTACGTC.

This clonotype came up many times. The chain couples TRBV7-2 to TRBJ1-2; 10 positions match TRBD1. This CDR3 comprises 15 residues. CDR1 and CDR2 from the germline V gene are SGHTA and FQGNSA. Trimming removed 4 bases from V and 6 bases from J; junction bases left unmatched: 8. Written as DNA, the CDR3 is TGTGCCAGCAGCTCAGGACAGGGGGTTGTTGATGGCTACACCTTC. The encoded protein is CASSSGQGVVDGYTF.

In its sample, this clonotype was seen a few times. The J gene is TRBJ1-4, the V gene TRBV29-1, with a weak D call TRBD1 (6 bases). CDR1 and CDR2 (germline): SQVTM, ANQGSEA. CDR3 length equals 13 residues. V lost 6 bases to trimming and J lost 8 bases, with 16 bases between them. This CDR3 is CSVATGSGEKLFF. CDR3 nucleotide sequence: TGCAGCGTAGCTACAGGGTCGGGGGAAAAACTGTTTTTT.

This clonotype came up many times. The V gene is TRBV28, the J gene TRBJ2-1; 14 bases map to TRBD2. Germline V gene sequence: CDR1 MDHEN, CDR2 SYDVKM. This CDR3 contains 16 residues. V shed 6 bases, J shed 6 bases, and the junction held 7 bases outside the gene matches. The CDR3 bases are TGTGCCAGCAGCCGCTTTGGGACTAGCGGGGGCAATGAGCAGTTCTTC. It codes for CASSRFGTSGGNEQFF.

This clonotype was seen many times. The chain has TRBV5-1 and TRBJ2-1, with 11 bases that match TRBD2. V lost 4 bases, J lost 10 bases, and 13 bases stayed unmatched. From germline, CDR1 is SGHRS and CDR2 YFSETQ. The CDR3 consists of 16 residues. The CDR3 DNA sequence: TGCGCCAGCAGCCTTATCCCGACTAGCGGGGATTTCGAGCAGTTCTTC. Amino acid sequence: CASSLIPTSGDFEQFF.

This clonotype was counted many times. The chain carries TRBV5-1 and TRBJ2-4, with D tentatively TRBD2 (6 bases). V was pared by 2 bases and J by 6 bases, with 12 bases between. The CDR3 totals 14 residues. CDR1 SGHRS and CDR2 YFSETQ come from the germline V gene. The CDR3 region has the DNA TGCGCCAGCAGCTTAGTCGGGGGACCAAACATTCAGTACTTC. It yields the protein CASSLVGGPNIQYF.

The rearrangement joins TRBV4-2 to TRBJ1-3; D may be TRBD1 (5 bases). The V gene's germline CDR1 is LGHNA and CDR2 YNFKEQ. The CDR3 sequence is 16 residues long. Trimming pared 0 bases from V and 0 bases from J, leaving 9 bases between. The chain's CDR3 is CASSQERRASGNTIYF. CDR3 coding DNA: TGTGCCAGCAGCCAAGAGCGCAGGGCCTCTGGAAACACCATATATTTT.

Many counts were recorded for this clonotype. The chain recombines TRBV6-4 with TRBJ1-2; a possible D gene is TRBD1 (6 bases). The V end was cut by 0 bases, the J end by 7 bases, with 12 bases between. Looked up from germline, CDR1 is MRHNA and CDR2 is SNTAGT. The CDR3 sequence is 14 residues long. CDR3 loop: CASSDSYRAGGYTF. The DNA for the CDR3 is TGTGCCAGCAGTGACTCGTACAGGGCGGGTGGCTACACCTTC.

The chain is built from TRBV20-1 and TRBJ2-7, with 7 bases lining up with TRBD1. The trim removed 3 bases at V and 2 bases at J, leaving 4 bases unmatched. The length of the CDR3 is 13 residues. CDR1 and CDR2 from the germline V gene are DFQATT and SNEGSKA (reference sequence). This chain's CDR3 is CSARGTVPYEQYF. Written as DNA, the CDR3 is TGCAGTGCTAGGGGGACAGTCCCCTACGAGCAGTACTTC.

The V gene is TRBV3-1, the J gene TRBJ2-3, with D tentatively TRBD1 or TRBD2 (5 bases each). This CDR3 comprises 15 residues. Germline V lookup: CDR1 LGHDT, CDR2 YNNKEL (reference sequence). V was trimmed by 3 bases and J by 1 base, leaving 11 bases between them. CDR3 in DNA: TGTGCCAGCAGCCAGGGTCTGGGGGGCACAGATACGCAGTATTTT. Amino acid sequence: CASSQGLGGTDTQYF.

This clonotype has a count of ten or more. The V call is TRBV6-5, the J call TRBJ2-6; 10 bases fit TRBD1. Germline trimming cut 6 bases from V and 2 bases from J; bases unmatched to any gene: 7. This CDR3 has 17 amino acids. The germline V gene has CDR1 MNHEY and CDR2 SVGAGI. The CDR3 DNA follows: TGTGCCAGCAGACATACCGGGACAGGGGCTGGGGCCAACGTCCTGACTTTC. It specifies CASRHTGTGAGANVLTF.

This clonotype was observed at least ten times. The rearrangement links TRBV3-1 to TRBJ2-2; tentatively, D is TRBD1 (6 bases). There are 15 residues in the CDR3. The germline CDR1 and CDR2 sequences are LGHDT and YNNKEL (reference sequence). V gave up 5 bases and J gave up 4 bases, with 14 bases separating them. CDR3 sequence reads: CASSYRDTRTGELFF. As DNA, the CDR3 is TGTGCCAGCAGCTACAGGGATACGCGCACCGGGGAGCTGTTTTTT.

The V call is TRBV6-4, the J call TRBJ2-5; no firm D call. Deletions cut 10 bases from V and 7 bases from J, with 19 bases between. This CDR3 contains 13 residues. Germline V gene sequence: CDR1 MRHNA, CDR2 SNTAGT. CDR3 amino acids: CATLPDPLGTQYF. CDR3 sequence (DNA): TGTGCCACACTACCCGACCCACTGGGGACCCAGTACTTC.

This clonotype was recorded at least ten times. The J gene is TRBJ1-4, the V gene TRBV4-1, with 9 bases matching TRBD1. The V and J ends lost 1 base and 11 bases, in that order; junction bases with no gene match: 5. The CDR3 has 14 residues. Germline V gene lookup returns CDR1 MGHRA and CDR2 YSYEKL. The CDR3 bases are TGCGCCAGCAGCCAAGCCGGGACAGGGAAGAAACTGTTTTTT. Residues: CASSQAGTGKKLFF.

This clonotype was picked up many times. The J gene is TRBJ2-1, the V gene TRBV4-3; no clear D gene. V was clipped by 0 bases and J by 7 bases, with 13 bases between them. The germline V gene has CDR1 LGHNA and CDR2 YSLEER. There are 15 residues in the CDR3. In nucleotides, the CDR3 is TGCGCCAGCAGCCAAGATCCGCTAGGTTGGAATGAGCAGTTCTTC. This gives the protein CASSQDPLGWNEQFF.

This clonotype has at least ten counts. This chain uses TRBV12-3 or TRBV12-4 with TRBJ1-1; D perhaps matches TRBD1 (5 bases). The CDR3 spans 15 residues. Trimming shortened V by 7 bases and J by 0 bases, and 15 bases separated the two germline ends. CDR3 region: CASKRDGLLNTEAFF. CDR3 coding DNA: TGTGCCAGCAAGAGGGACGGACTACTGAACACTGAAGCTTTCTTT.

This clonotype was counted many times. This chain connects TRBV24-1 to TRBJ2-1; D not certain. Germline CDR1 KGHDR, CDR2 SFDVKD. The CDR3 has 16 amino acids. Trimming removed 4 bases from V and 5 bases from J, with 17 bases in between. This CDR3 is CATSEHQIWGNNEQFF. Written as DNA, the CDR3 is TGTGCCACCAGTGAACATCAGATATGGGGTAACAATGAGCAGTTCTTC.

This clonotype occurred many times. The V and J genes are TRBV6-5 and TRBJ2-7; 8 bases line up with TRBD1. Germline V gene data show CDR1 as MNHEY and CDR2 as SVGAGI. The CDR3 covers 15 residues. V lost 2 bases to trimming and J lost 5 bases; unmatched junction nucleotides: 8. The CDR3 loop reads CASSYRGRGLNEQYF. Written as DNA, the CDR3 is TGTGCCAGCAGTTACAGAGGCAGGGGGCTCAACGAGCAGTACTTC.

The chain employs TRBV7-2 and TRBJ2-7; weak D call: TRBD1 (5 bases). CDR1 SGHTA and CDR2 FQGNSA come from the germline V gene. The germline V and J ends were trimmed by 5 bases and 1 base, with 12 bases remaining between them. The CDR3 has 14 amino acids. CDR3 nucleotide sequence: TGTGCCAGCAGCCCCGACAGAATTTCCTACGAGCAGTACGTC. Translated, it gives CASSPDRISYEQYV.

As concerns this clonotype: This could be a read error, since a much larger clone is one nucleotide away. This rearrangement joins TRBV5-1 to TRBJ2-1; no reliable D call. Per the germline V gene, CDR1 is SGHRS and CDR2 is YFSETQ. The CDR3 length is 14 residues. The CDR3: CASAYPSSYTEQFF. As DNA, the CDR3 is TGCGCCAGCGCATACCCAAGCTCCTACACTGAGCAGTTCTTC.

This sequence joins TRBV20-1 and TRBJ2-7, with TRBD1 identical over 8 bases. This CDR3 comprises 14 residues. Germline-derived CDR1 and CDR2 are DFQATT and SNEGSKA (reference sequence). The CDR3: CSVRGQESSYEQYV. The CDR3 DNA sequence: TGCAGCGTACGGGGACAGGAAAGCTCCTACGAGCAGTACGTC.

This clonotype showed up many times. This chain uses TRBV7-2 with TRBJ1-2, with unresolved D. V was cut by 3 bases and J by 8 bases, with 16 bases left in between. The CDR3 loop spans 14 amino acids. Per germline, CDR1 SGHTA and CDR2 FQGNSA. The DNA for the CDR3 is TGTGCCAGCAGCTTGATTTTAGGGTCCCCCGGCTACACCTTC. It specifies CASSLILGSPGYTF.

This clonotype was seen many times. The chain links TRBV10-3 to TRBJ2-3; the D gene is possibly TRBD2 (7 bases). Per the germline V gene, CDR1 is ENHRY and CDR2 is SYGVKD. The CDR3 consists of 16 residues. With 6 bases removed from V and 1 base from J, the gap between germline ends came to 17 bases. The chain's CDR3 is CAISVKGGGRTDTQYF. The DNA of the CDR3 is TGTGCCATCAGCGTCAAGGGGGGGGGCCGCACAGATACGCAGTATTTT.

This clonotype appeared a few times. V and J are TRBV12-3 or TRBV12-4 and TRBJ1-2, with a tentative D call TRBD1 (6 bases). The CDR3 length is 13 residues. The V gene lost 1 base and the J gene lost 9 bases, with 12 bases spanning the gap. The CDR3 reads CASSLDRAARYTF. In DNA, the CDR3 is TGTGCCAGCAGTTTAGACAGGGCGGCGCGCTACACCTTC.

The chain joins TRBV12-3 or TRBV12-4 to TRBJ2-7; D may be TRBD1 or TRBD2 (5 bases each). V was trimmed by 7 bases and J by 1 base, leaving 14 bases between them. The CDR3 covers 14 residues. The CDR3 bases are TGTGCCAGCACTCACGACTGGGGGTCCTACGAGCAGTACTTC. As protein: CASTHDWGSYEQYF.

This clonotype was seen at least ten times. The chain joins TRBV11-2 to TRBJ2-5; D is undetermined. Per germline, CDR1 SGHAT and CDR2 FQNNGV. Trimming removed 4 bases at V and 2 bases at J, with 11 bases between. This CDR3 contains 14 residues. CDR3 in DNA: TGTGCCAGCAGCTCGATGACGGATCAAGAGACCCAGTACTTC. Amino acids: CASSSMTDQETQYF.

There are many counts of this clonotype. This chain connects TRBV6-5 to TRBJ2-3, with D unresolved. The CDR3 is 13 amino acids. V was cut by 6 bases and J by 0 bases, with 7 bases left in between. CDR1 is MNHEY and CDR2 is SVGAGI in the germline V gene. The CDR3, as DNA: TGTGCCAGCAGATCGGCGAGCACAGATACGCAGTATTTT. Its protein is CASRSASTDTQYF.

This clonotype has just a few counts. The J gene is TRBJ1-2, the V gene TRBV5-6; D unresolved. The CDR3 is 11 residues long. The ends were cut back, 4 bases at V and 2 bases at J, with 3 bases in the middle. CDR1 and CDR2 from the germline V gene are SGHDT and YYEEEE. The CDR3 loop is CASSQNYGYTF. In DNA form, the CDR3 reads TGTGCCAGCAGCCAAAACTATGGCTACACCTTC. Complete variable domain (other parts from reference TRBV5-6 and TRBJ1-2): DAGVTQSPTHLIKTRGQQVTLRCSPKSGHDTVSWYQQALGQGPQFIFQYYEEEERQRGNFPDRFSGHQFPNYSSELNVNALLLGDSALYLCASSQNYGYTFGSGTRLTVV.

This clonotype was found many times. The chain recombines TRBV20-1 with TRBJ2-5; TRBD1 aligns across 7 bases. The J segment lost 7 bases and the V segment lost 5 bases, leaving 10 bases of the junction unmatched. CDR1 is DFQATT, CDR2 SNEGSKA, per germline (reference sequence). The CDR3 spans 13 residues. CDR3 region: CSALRDSKLTQYF. The DNA for the CDR3 is TGCAGTGCTCTCCGGGACAGCAAATTGACCCAGTACTTC.

This clonotype came up many times. V usage is TRBV14 and J usage is TRBJ2-3; TRBD2 agrees at 7 bases. V trimming: 2 bases; J trimming: 0 bases; junction bases outside the gene matches: 2. Per the germline V gene, CDR1 is SGHDN and CDR2 is FVKESK. The CDR3 loop spans 15 amino acids. DNA for the CDR3: TGTGCCAGCAGCCAACAAGCGGGGAGCACAGATACGCAGTATTTT. Its protein product is CASSQQAGSTDTQYF.